One and the same sample provided the 30 T cell receptor beta chains below, sequenced in a study of cytomegalovirus exposure and HLA in healthy donors. Both 60 Vbeta primers and 13 Jbeta primers went into the PCR. TCRdb's table, derived via immunoSEQ multiplex PCR, lists solely in-frame clones and lacks some. Here the sample spans about 110,000 clones, 78% being singletons. Sequences were obtained from PBMCs. The receptors stem from a woman in her twenties or thirties in good health and CMV-seronegative.

V and J are TRBV7-2 and TRBJ1-5; D remains unclear. Germline CDR1 SGHTA, CDR2 FQGNSA. This CDR3 has 14 amino acids. The V gene lost 5 bases and the J gene lost 2 bases, with 10 bases spanning the gap. Here the CDR3 reads CASSLLGGNQPQHF. DNA for the CDR3: TGTGCCAGCAGCCTTCTGGGAGGCAATCAGCCCCAGCATTTT.

The CDR3 reads CASGRGTPETQYF. CDR3 DNA sequence: TGTGCCAGCGGAAGGGGCACCCCCGAGACCCAGTACTTC. The rearrangement uses TRBV27 and TRBJ2-5; weak D call: TRBD1 (5 bases). Trimming shortened V by 8 bases and J by 5 bases, and 15 bases separated the two germline ends. CDR3 length: 13 residues. Germline loops: CDR1 MNHEY, CDR2 SMNVEV (reference sequence).

The chain couples TRBV4-1 to TRBJ1-1; D perhaps matches TRBD1 (6 bases). Trimming pared 4 bases from V and 3 bases from J, leaving 12 bases between. CDR1 is MGHRA, CDR2 YSYEKL, per germline. The CDR3 spans 14 residues. CDR3 loop: CASSRYRDDTEAFF. The CDR3 DNA reads TGCGCCAGCAGCCGTTACAGGGATGACACTGAAGCTTTCTTT.

This clone has a handful of counts. The V gene is TRBV6-6, the J gene TRBJ1-2, with TRBD1 identical over 7 bases. Trimming removed 0 bases from V and 4 bases from J; junction bases left unmatched: 2. Germline V lookup: CDR1 MNHNY, CDR2 SVGAGI (reference sequence). This CDR3 is built from 14 residues. DNA for the CDR3: TGTGCCAGCAGTTACTCGGGGACAGTCTATGGCTACACCTTC. Protein sequence: CASSYSGTVYGYTF.

This chain connects TRBV13 to TRBJ2-5; 8 nucleotides agree with TRBD2. The V gene's germline CDR1 is PRHDT and CDR2 FYEKMQ (reference sequence). V trimming: 3 bases; J trimming: 1 base; junction bases outside the gene matches: 4. The CDR3 contains 15 residues. The CDR3 region is CASSFAGGAQETQYF. CDR3 sequence (DNA): TGTGCCAGCAGCTTCGCGGGGGGTGCCCAAGAGACCCAGTACTTC.

A note on this clone: Other DNA sequences of this sample code for an identical CDR3. This sequence joins TRBV30 and TRBJ2-7, with D tentatively TRBD1 (5 bases). CDR3 size: 13 residues. CDR1 and CDR2 (germline): GTSNPN, SVGIG (reference sequence). Trimming left V 0 bases short and J 0 bases short, with 6 bases between. CDR3 region: CAWSVGVSYEQYF. CDR3 nucleotides: TGTGCCTGGAGTGTAGGGGTCTCCTACGAGCAGTACTTC.

This clone was seen just once. V gene TRBV29-1 combines with J gene TRBJ2-7; a weak D match, TRBD1 (6 bases). The CDR3 length is 14 residues. Germline V gene lookup returns CDR1 SQVTM and CDR2 ANQGSEA. Trimming removed 3 bases at V and 2 bases at J, with 14 bases between. The CDR3 DNA reads as TGCAGCGTTGAGGGAGAGGACAGACCCTACGAGCAGTACTTC. It codes for CSVEGEDRPYEQYF.

V usage is TRBV5-6 and J usage is TRBJ2-7; D is perhaps TRBD2 (6 bases). The CDR3 is 13 amino acids. The V and J ends lost 4 bases and 3 bases respectively, with 11 bases between them. Germline CDR1 and CDR2: SGHDT and YYEEEE. CDR3 nucleotide sequence: TGTGCCAGCAGCCCGGGAGTTATCTACGAGCAGTACTTC. Its protein product is CASSPGVIYEQYF.

This chain connects TRBV7-3 to TRBJ1-6, with D perhaps TRBD1 (5 bases). The CDR3 sequence is 14 residues long. Germline-derived CDR1 and CDR2 are SGHTA and FQGTGA. V was pared by 5 bases and J by 7 bases, with 12 bases between. The CDR3 is CASSLGGYNSPLHF. The CDR3 DNA is TGTGCCAGCAGCCTGGGGGGGTACAATTCACCCCTCCACTTT.

V gene TRBV6-1 combines with J gene TRBJ2-5, with 9 bases lining up with TRBD1. Gene TRBJ2-7 matches the end of the DNA better, so the J call may be wrong. Germline CDR1 reads MNHNS; CDR2 reads SASEGT. The CDR3 loop spans 15 amino acids. CDR3: CASSQQGALTVEQYF. The CDR3 DNA reads TGTGCCAGCAGTCAACAGGGGGCTCTGACTGTCGAGCAGTACTTC.

The genes are TRBV30 and TRBJ1-1, with no clear D. V was pared by 0 bases and J by 0 bases, with 11 bases between. The length of the CDR3 is 15 residues. Per germline, CDR1 GTSNPN and CDR2 SVGIG (reference sequence). Written as DNA, the CDR3 is TGTGCCTGGAGTGTACGTCCGGGGTTGAACACTGAAGCTTTCTTT. Residues: CAWSVRPGLNTEAFF.

The chain joins TRBV28 to TRBJ1-2; TRBD1 matches at 8 bases. CDR1 and CDR2 from the germline V gene are MDHEN and SYDVKM. The ends lost 5 bases at V and 3 bases at J; junction bases unmatched: 8. The length of the CDR3 is 15 residues. The CDR3 is CASSRQGSSYYGYTF. CDR3 sequence (DNA): TGTGCCAGCAGTCGACAGGGGTCATCCTACTATGGCTACACCTTC.

The chain links TRBV5-4 to TRBJ2-7, with 11 bases matching TRBD2. V was pared by 3 bases and J by 2 bases, with 4 bases of the junction left unmatched. This CDR3 comprises 15 residues. CDR1 SGHNT and CDR2 YYREEE come from the germline V gene (reference sequence). The CDR3 coding sequence is TGTGCCAGCAGCTGGGGGACTAGCGGAACCTACGAGCAGTACTTC. Its translation is CASSWGTSGTYEQYF.

The J gene is TRBJ2-2, the V gene TRBV30, with 12 bases matching TRBD2. From germline, CDR1 is GTSNPN and CDR2 SVGIG (reference sequence). The CDR3 consists of 16 residues. V dropped 0 bases and J dropped 8; count of bases not matched to a gene: 7. The CDR3 reads CAWSVFMGLAGGELFF. CDR3 nucleotide sequence: TGTGCCTGGAGTGTATTTATGGGACTAGCGGGTGGGGAGCTGTTTTTT. The full variable domain, in which reference TRBV30 and TRBJ2-2 provide the parts outside the CDR3, is SQTIHQWPATLVQPVGSPLSLECTVEGTSNPNLYWYRQAAGRGLQLLFYSVGIGQISSEVPQNLSASRPQDRQFILSSKKLLLSDSGFYLCAWSVFMGLAGGELFFGEGSRLTVL.

The CDR3 sequence: CASSLGGLAGFFPDTQYF. The CDR3 DNA follows: TGTGCCAGCAGCTTAGGTGGGCTGGCGGGATTTTTCCCAGATACGCAGTATTTT. This chain connects TRBV13 to TRBJ2-3; D might be TRBD2 (6 bases). Germline CDR1 PRHDT, CDR2 FYEKMQ (reference sequence). The CDR3 sequence is 18 residues long. V gave up 0 bases and J gave up 4 bases, with 20 bases separating them.

V and J are TRBV11-1 and TRBJ2-7; 7 bases match TRBD2. V was clipped by 5 bases and J by 4 bases; unmatched bases: 14. Germline CDR1 reads SGHAT; CDR2 reads FQDESV (reference sequence). This CDR3 contains 16 residues. In DNA form, the CDR3 reads TGTGCCAGCAGCCGGGGAGGACTAGTCGGAATTTACGAGCAGTACTTC. It specifies CASSRGGLVGIYEQYF.

The chain employs TRBV6-5 and TRBJ2-7; perhaps TRBD1 as D (5 bases). Germline CDR1 MNHEY, CDR2 SVGAGI. This CDR3 is built from 16 residues. V lost 0 bases and J 1 base, leaving 13 bases between the germline ends. CDR3 nucleotide sequence: TGTGCCAGCAGTTACTCCATTCCCCCAGGGTCCTACGAGCAGTACTTC. This gives the protein CASSYSIPPGSYEQYF.

This chain joins TRBV28 and TRBJ2-7; 7 nucleotides agree with TRBD2. V dropped 2 bases and J dropped 6; count of bases not matched to a gene: 1. Germline CDR1 MDHEN, CDR2 SYDVKM. This CDR3 region has 12 residues. CDR3 sequence reads: CASSLTSAEQYF. The CDR3 DNA is TGTGCCAGCAGTTTAACTAGCGCCGAGCAGTACTTC.

A word on this clone: The conserved phenylalanine or tryptophan is not found at the CDR3 terminus, so this likely reflects a read error. The J gene is TRBJ1-1, the V gene TRBV20-1; no clear D. Trimming took 8 bases from V and 7 from J, leaving 14 bases between them. The germline CDR1 and CDR2 sequences are DFQATT and SNEGSKA (reference sequence). The CDR3 spans 11 residues. Here the CDR3 reads CSRAPGGEAFV. CDR3 nucleotides: TGCAGTAGGGCCCCAGGAGGTGAAGCTTTCGTT.

The chain couples TRBV7-2 to TRBJ1-1; no firm D call. Germline V gene data show CDR1 as SGHTA and CDR2 as FQGNSA. This CDR3 has 13 amino acids. V was trimmed by 5 bases and J by 3 bases, leaving 10 bases between them. The CDR3 DNA is TGTGCCAGCAGCATTGGACTGCACACTGAAGCTTTCTTT. This sequence encodes CASSIGLHTEAFF.

The rearrangement uses TRBV30 and TRBJ1-2, with a possible D match to TRBD1 (6 bases). The CDR3 loop spans 14 amino acids. Germline V gene sequence: CDR1 GTSNPN, CDR2 SVGIG (reference sequence). Trimming cost V 2 bases and J 3 bases, with 13 bases left between them. CDR3 coding DNA: TGTGCCTGGAGTAAGGAACAGGGTGACTATGGCTACACCTTC. Translating it yields CAWSKEQGDYGYTF.

The rearrangement uses TRBV21-1 and TRBJ2-3; the table's TRBD1 call for D was not verified on the DNA. TRBV21-1 is classified as a pseudogene. The CDR3 sequence is 14 residues long. The CDR3 loop reads CASSKETPTDTQYF. The CDR3 DNA is TGTGCCAGCAGCAAAGAAACACCCACAGATACGCAGTATTTT.

The V and J genes are TRBV6-1 and TRBJ1-1, with no clear D. Germline V CDR1 and CDR2: MNHNS, SASEGT. CDR3 length: 12 residues. Between the trimmed V and J ends, which lost 8 bases and 0 bases, there was a span of 7 bases. CDR3 protein: CASSPLNTEAFF. CDR3 in DNA: TGTGCCAGCTCCCCATTGAACACTGAAGCTTTCTTT.

This clone has a handful of counts. The chain couples TRBV6-5 to TRBJ2-7, with D maybe TRBD2 (6 bases). This CDR3 is 15 amino acids long. From germline, CDR1 is MNHEY and CDR2 SVGAGI. V lost 6 bases and J 7 bases, leaving 22 bases between the germline ends. The CDR3 DNA reads as TGTGCCAGCAGGAGCCCGAGGGTGGGGGGAAGAGAGCAGTACTTC. It is translated as CASRSPRVGGREQYF.

This chain joins TRBV7-2 and TRBJ1-1; D call uncertain. The V gene lost 3 bases and the J gene lost 2 bases, with 7 bases spanning the gap. The CDR3 is 13 amino acids. In germline, CDR1 is SGHTA, CDR2 FQGNSA. CDR3 sequence reads: CASSFWPNTEAFF. In DNA form, the CDR3 reads TGTGCCAGCAGCTTTTGGCCTAACACTGAAGCTTTCTTT.

This clone appeared a single time. The CDR3 DNA is TGCGCCAGCAGCCCAGGGGTGGACAGGAGGAACTATGGCTACACCTTC. Translation gives CASSPGVDRRNYGYTF. The chain joins TRBV4-3 to TRBJ1-2; 7 bases line up with TRBD1. The junction had 10 bases not matched to a gene; V was cut back by 4 bases and J by 2 bases. The CDR3 covers 16 residues. Germline values: CDR1 LGHNA, CDR2 YSLEER.

In its sample, this clone was seen a few times. This chain joins TRBV7-2 and TRBJ2-3; 8 bases match TRBD2. Germline assignment: CDR1 SGHTA and CDR2 FQGNSA. V dropped 9 bases and J dropped 2; count of bases not matched to a gene: 19. This CDR3 comprises 18 residues. CDR3 DNA sequence: TGTGCCAGTACCAATAGGGCGGGAGGTCCAGCCTTCACAGATACGCAGTATTTT. It codes for CASTNRAGGPAFTDTQYF.

This clone was seen just once. The chain uses TRBV19 and TRBJ2-5; D might be TRBD2 (6 bases). Trimming stripped 6 bases from V and 6 bases from J, with 17 bases between. Germline values: CDR1 LNHDA, CDR2 SQIVND (reference sequence). This CDR3 comprises 14 residues. The CDR3 spells CASSDGGTSKTQYF. The DNA for the CDR3 is TGTGCCAGTAGCGACGGGGGAACAAGTAAGACCCAGTACTTC.

The J gene is TRBJ2-7, the V gene TRBV28; the match to TRBD1 covers 10 bases. V was pared by 2 bases and J by 6 bases, with 4 bases of the junction left unmatched. The V gene's germline CDR1 is MDHEN and CDR2 SYDVKM. The CDR3 runs to 14 residues. The CDR3 nucleotides are TGTGCCAGCAGTTTAATCGGGACAGGGGCCGAGCAGTACTTC. Amino acid sequence: CASSLIGTGAEQYF.

The count of this clone is one. This chain connects TRBV19 to TRBJ1-2; 7 positions match TRBD1. CDR3 length equals 14 residues. V shed 3 bases and J 3 bases; nucleotides not matched to a gene: 4. CDR1 is LNHDA, CDR2 SQIVND, per germline (reference sequence). CDR3 region: CASSMWDRDYGYTF. CDR3 bases: TGTGCCAGTAGTATGTGGGACAGAGACTATGGCTACACCTTC. The full variable domain, with the rest looked up from reference TRBV19 and TRBJ1-2, is DGGITQSPKYLFRKEGQNVTLSCEQNLNHDAMYWYRQDPGQGLRLIYYSQIVNDFQKGDIAEGYSVSREKKESFPLTVTSAQKNPTAFYLCASSMWDRDYGYTFGSGTRLTVV.